The clone carrying this T cell receptor (beta chain) was observed at least ten times. Combining a sample-barcoded 5' primer with a J-beta primer mix, a second PCR ran for about 7 to 11 cycles. A single record per CDR3 protein comes from TCRdb applying MiXCR to the 5' RACE reads. The sample yields about 1.7 million distinct CDR3 sequences, roughly 30% seen once. The data are from a study of blood T cells in healthy people across ages. This CDR3 region has 15 residues. Per the germline V gene, CDR1 is MNHNS and CDR2 is SASEGT. Trimming shortened V by 2 bases and J by 8 bases, and 16 bases separated the two germline ends.

The clonotype was recovered from a woman in her 30s in good health. V and J are TRBV6-1 and TRBJ2-1, with D perhaps TRBD1 (6 bases). The sequenced sample consisted of blood. The CDR3 spells CASSETPGQVDEQFF. In DNA, the CDR3 is TGTGCCAGCAGTGAAACCCCGGGACAAGTCGATGAGCAGTTCTTC.